These 10 T cell receptor beta chains share one sample of origin, sequenced in a study of blood T cell repertoires in COVID-19. The data were produced by immunoSEQ multiplex PCR, yet TCRdb's version contains in-frame clones alone and is incomplete. The sample gives some 130,000 clones, approximately 84% of which show up once; 5.5% is in the top ten. The sample consisted of PBMCs or T cells enriched from blood (not recorded which). The receptors stem from a man aged 35 to 55 with acute COVID-19.

This clone was seen once. The chain combines TRBV25-1 with TRBJ1-1; perhaps TRBD1 as D (5 bases). Looked up from germline, CDR1 is MGHDK and CDR2 is SYGVNS. The V end lost 5 bases, the J end lost 2 bases, and 9 bases lay between the germline ends. The CDR3 has 13 residues. CDR3 bases: TGTGCCAGCAGTCTGACAGAAAACACTGAAGCTTTCTTT. Its protein is CASSLTENTEAFF. Filled out from reference TRBV25-1 and TRBJ1-1, the complete variable domain reads EADIYQTPRYLVIGTGKKITLECSQTMGHDKMYWYQQDPGMELHLIHYSYGVNSTEKGDLSSESTVSRIRTEHFPLTLESARPSHTSQYLCASSLTENTEAFFGQGTRLTVV.

V and J are TRBV5-4 and TRBJ2-1; 8 positions match TRBD1. The CDR3 covers 13 residues. Germline V gene sequence: CDR1 SGHNT, CDR2 YYREEE (reference sequence). Unmatched junction bases numbered 2, after V lost 4 bases and J lost 5 bases. The CDR3 coding sequence is TGTGCCAGCAGCCCGGACAGGGACAATGAGCAGTTCTTC. Its translation: CASSPDRDNEQFF. The whole variable domain, remainder taken from reference TRBV5-4 and TRBJ2-1, is ETGVTQSPTHLIKTRGQQVTLRCSSQSGHNTVSWYQQALGQGPQFIFQYYREEENGRGNFPPRFSGLQFPNYSSELNVNALELDDSALYLCASSPDRDNEQFFGPGTRLTVL.

The rearrangement joins TRBV24-1 to TRBJ2-1; 10 nucleotides line up with TRBD1. The CDR3 length is 13 residues. Germline CDR1 and CDR2: KGHDR and SFDVKD. J gave up 8 bases and V 8 bases, and 5 bases lay outside the gene matches. For the CDR3, the DNA is TGTGCCACCACAGCGACAGGGGGCGATGAGCAGTTCTTC. This codes for CATTATGGDEQFF.

This rearrangement joins TRBV7-8 to TRBJ2-1; 11 nucleotides agree with TRBD2. After removal of 5 bases from V and 3 bases from J, the junction contained 6 bases not matched to a gene. Looked up from germline, CDR1 is SGHVS and CDR2 is FQNEAQ. The CDR3 is 16 amino acids. CDR3 sequence: CASSMLAGGFYNEQFF. In nucleotides, the CDR3 is TGTGCCAGCAGCATGCTAGCGGGGGGCTTCTACAATGAGCAGTTCTTC.

J is TRBJ2-2 and V is TRBV19; D is undetermined. The germline gives CDR1 LNHDA, CDR2 SQIVND (reference sequence). The CDR3 is made up of 14 amino acids. V shed 5 bases and J shed 5 bases, with 12 bases lying between them. DNA for the CDR3: TGTGCCAGTAGTCAATCGGCCGGGACCGGGGAGCTGTTTTTT. It yields the protein CASSQSAGTGELFF.

J is TRBJ2-1 and V is TRBV4-1; 8 bases are a match to TRBD2. With V trimmed by 4 bases and J by 6 bases, 8 bases remained unmatched. The germline CDR1 and CDR2 sequences are MGHRA and YSYEKL. There are 15 residues in the CDR3. This chain's CDR3 is CASSLTTGGVNEQFF. The CDR3 DNA reads as TGCGCCAGCAGCCTAACTACCGGGGGGGTCAATGAGCAGTTCTTC.

The rearrangement joins TRBV7-9 to TRBJ1-2; no reliable D call. Germline V CDR1 and CDR2: SEHNR, FQNEAQ (reference sequence). The CDR3 has 14 amino acids. V lost 5 bases to trimming and J lost 9 bases, with 19 bases between them. CDR3 in DNA: TGTGCCAGCAGCCCTCATTCCCCGACACTGAGCTACACCTTC. Its translation is CASSPHSPTLSYTF.

The V and J genes are TRBV3-1 (or the pseudogene TRBV3-2) and TRBJ2-3, with no clear D. This CDR3 is 15 amino acids long. The V end was cut by 0 bases, the J end by 0 bases, with 7 bases between. Germline V CDR1 and CDR2: LGHDT, YNNKEL (reference sequence). The CDR3 region is CASSQDTLSTDTQYF. In DNA, the CDR3 is TGTGCCAGCAGCCAAGATACCCTAAGCACAGATACGCAGTATTTT.

This chain joins TRBV13 and TRBJ2-2; 11 positions agree with TRBD2. Germline V lookup: CDR1 PRHDT, CDR2 FYEKMQ (reference sequence). Trimming at V came to 10 bases and at J to 6 bases, leaving 4 bases not matched to a gene. The CDR3 runs to 13 residues. CDR3 sequence reads: CATTSGRAGELFF. The CDR3 nucleotides read TGTGCCACCACTAGCGGGAGAGCCGGGGAGCTGTTTTTT.

V and J are TRBV7-9 and TRBJ2-1; 11 bases line up with TRBD1. Germline loops: CDR1 SEHNR, CDR2 FQNEAQ (reference sequence). CDR3 length: 14 amino acids. The ends lost 3 bases at V and 7 bases at J; junction bases unmatched: 2. The CDR3 DNA reads TGTGCCAGCAGCTTGGGACAGGGGGGGAATGAGCAGTTCTTC. Amino acid sequence: CASSLGQGGNEQFF.